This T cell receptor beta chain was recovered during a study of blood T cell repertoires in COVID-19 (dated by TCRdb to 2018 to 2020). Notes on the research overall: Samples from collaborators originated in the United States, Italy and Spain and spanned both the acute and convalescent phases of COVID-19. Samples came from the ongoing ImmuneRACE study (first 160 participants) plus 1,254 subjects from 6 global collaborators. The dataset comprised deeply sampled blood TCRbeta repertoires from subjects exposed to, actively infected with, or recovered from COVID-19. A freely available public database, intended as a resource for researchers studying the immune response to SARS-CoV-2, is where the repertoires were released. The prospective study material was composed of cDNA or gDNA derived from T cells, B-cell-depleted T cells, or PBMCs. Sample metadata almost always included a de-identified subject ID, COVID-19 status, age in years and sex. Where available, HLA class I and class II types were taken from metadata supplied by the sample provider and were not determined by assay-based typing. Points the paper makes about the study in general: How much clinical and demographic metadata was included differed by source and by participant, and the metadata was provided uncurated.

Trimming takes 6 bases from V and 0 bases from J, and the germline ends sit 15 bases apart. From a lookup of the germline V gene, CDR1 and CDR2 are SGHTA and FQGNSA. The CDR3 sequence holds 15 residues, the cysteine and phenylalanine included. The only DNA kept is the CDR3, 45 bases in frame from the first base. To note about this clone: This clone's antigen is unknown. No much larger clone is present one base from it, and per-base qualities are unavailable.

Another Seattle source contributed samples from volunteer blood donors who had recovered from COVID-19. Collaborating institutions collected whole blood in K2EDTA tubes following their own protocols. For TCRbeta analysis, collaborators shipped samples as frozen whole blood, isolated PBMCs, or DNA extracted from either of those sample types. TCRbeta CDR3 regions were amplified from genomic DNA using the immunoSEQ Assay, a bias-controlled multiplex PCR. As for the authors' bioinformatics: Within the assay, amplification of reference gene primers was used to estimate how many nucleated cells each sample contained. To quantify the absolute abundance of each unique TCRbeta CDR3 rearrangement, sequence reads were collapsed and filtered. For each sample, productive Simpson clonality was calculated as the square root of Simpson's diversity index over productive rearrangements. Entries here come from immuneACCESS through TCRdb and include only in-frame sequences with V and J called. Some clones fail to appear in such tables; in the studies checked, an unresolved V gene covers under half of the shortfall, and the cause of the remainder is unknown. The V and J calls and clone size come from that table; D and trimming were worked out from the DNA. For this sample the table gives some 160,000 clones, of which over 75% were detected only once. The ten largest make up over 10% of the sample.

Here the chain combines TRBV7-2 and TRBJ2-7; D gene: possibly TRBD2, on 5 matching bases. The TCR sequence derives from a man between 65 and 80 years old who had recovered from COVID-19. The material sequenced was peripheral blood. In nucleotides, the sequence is TGTGCCAGCAGTCCCCGGCGGGCGATCTCCTACGAGCAGTACTTC. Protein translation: CASSPRRAISYEQYF.